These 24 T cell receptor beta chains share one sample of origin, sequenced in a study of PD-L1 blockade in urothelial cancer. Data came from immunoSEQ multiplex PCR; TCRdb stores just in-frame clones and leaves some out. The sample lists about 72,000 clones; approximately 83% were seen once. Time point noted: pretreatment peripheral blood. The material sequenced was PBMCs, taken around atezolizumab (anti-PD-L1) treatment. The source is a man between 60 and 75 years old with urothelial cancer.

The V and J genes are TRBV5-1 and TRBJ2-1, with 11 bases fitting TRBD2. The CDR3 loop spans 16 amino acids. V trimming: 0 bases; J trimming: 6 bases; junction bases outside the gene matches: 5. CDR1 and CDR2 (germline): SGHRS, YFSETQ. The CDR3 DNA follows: TGCGCCAGCAGCTTGGAGCTAGCGGGGGGCGGCAATGAGCAGTTCTTC. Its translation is CASSLELAGGGNEQFF.

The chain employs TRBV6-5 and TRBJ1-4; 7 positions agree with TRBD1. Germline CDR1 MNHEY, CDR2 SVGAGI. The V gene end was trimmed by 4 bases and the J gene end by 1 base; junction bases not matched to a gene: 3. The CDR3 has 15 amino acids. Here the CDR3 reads CASSWTGLTNEKLFF. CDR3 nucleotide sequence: TGTGCCAGCAGTTGGACAGGTTTAACTAATGAAAAACTGTTTTTT.

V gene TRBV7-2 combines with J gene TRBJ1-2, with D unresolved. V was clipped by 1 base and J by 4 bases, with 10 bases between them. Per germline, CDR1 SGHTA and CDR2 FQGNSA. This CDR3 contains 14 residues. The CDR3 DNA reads TGTGCCAGCAGCTTAGTAACAGCCAGCTATGGCTACACCTTC. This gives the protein CASSLVTASYGYTF.

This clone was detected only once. The CDR3 sequence: CASSWGVEGNQPQHF. As DNA, the CDR3 is TGTGCCAGTAGTTGGGGGGTCGAGGGCAATCAGCCCCAGCATTTT. The V and J genes are TRBV19 and TRBJ1-5; D perhaps matches TRBD1 (5 bases). The CDR3 loop spans 15 amino acids. Trimming took off 5 bases at V and 2 bases at J, with 13 bases between the two ends. Germline lookup yields CDR1 LNHDA and CDR2 SQIVND (reference sequence).

The CDR3 loop is CASSYDRGYQETQYF. The DNA for the CDR3 is TGTGCCAGCAGCTACGACAGGGGTTACCAAGAGACCCAGTACTTC. The gene calls are TRBV7-2 and TRBJ2-5; TRBD1 aligns across 8 bases. The CDR3 has 15 amino acids. The junction had 4 bases not matched to a gene; V was cut back by 4 bases and J by 0 bases. The germline gives CDR1 SGHTA, CDR2 FQGNSA.

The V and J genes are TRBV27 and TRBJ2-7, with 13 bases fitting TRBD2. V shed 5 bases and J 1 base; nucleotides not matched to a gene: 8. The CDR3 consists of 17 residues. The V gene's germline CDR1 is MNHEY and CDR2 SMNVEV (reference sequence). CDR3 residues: CASSPLRLAGGSYEQYF. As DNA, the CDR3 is TGTGCCAGCAGTCCCCTAAGACTAGCGGGGGGATCCTACGAGCAGTACTTC.

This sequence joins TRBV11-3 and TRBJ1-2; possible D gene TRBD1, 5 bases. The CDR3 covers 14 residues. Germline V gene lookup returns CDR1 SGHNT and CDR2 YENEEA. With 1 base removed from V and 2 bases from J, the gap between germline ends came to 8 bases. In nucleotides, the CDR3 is TGTGCCAGCAGCTTAGGGGCAGGGAACTATGGCTACACCTTC. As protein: CASSLGAGNYGYTF.

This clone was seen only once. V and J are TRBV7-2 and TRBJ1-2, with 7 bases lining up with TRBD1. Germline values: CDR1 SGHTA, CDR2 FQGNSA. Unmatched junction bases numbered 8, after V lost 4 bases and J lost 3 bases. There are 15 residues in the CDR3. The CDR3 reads CASSSLQGVHYGYTF. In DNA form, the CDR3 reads TGTGCCAGCAGCTCACTCCAGGGGGTACACTATGGCTACACCTTC.

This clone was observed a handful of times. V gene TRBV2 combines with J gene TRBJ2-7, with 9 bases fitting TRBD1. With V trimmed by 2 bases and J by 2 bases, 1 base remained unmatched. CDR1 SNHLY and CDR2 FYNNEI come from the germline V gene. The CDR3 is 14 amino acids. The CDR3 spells CASSERDRAYEQYF. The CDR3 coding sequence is TGTGCCAGCAGTGAAAGGGACAGGGCCTACGAGCAGTACTTC.

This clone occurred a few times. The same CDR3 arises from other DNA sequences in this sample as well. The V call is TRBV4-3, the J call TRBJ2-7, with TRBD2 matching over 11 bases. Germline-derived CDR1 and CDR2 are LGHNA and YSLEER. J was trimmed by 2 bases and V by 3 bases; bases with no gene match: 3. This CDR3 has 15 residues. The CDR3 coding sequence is TGCGCCAGCAGCCAGAGACTAGCGGGACCCTACGAGCAGTACTTC. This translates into CASSQRLAGPYEQYF.

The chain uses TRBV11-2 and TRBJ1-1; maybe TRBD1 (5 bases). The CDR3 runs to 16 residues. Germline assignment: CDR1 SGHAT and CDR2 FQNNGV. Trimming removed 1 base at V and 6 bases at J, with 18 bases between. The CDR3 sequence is CASSLGFGGMIAEAFF. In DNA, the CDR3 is TGTGCCAGCAGCTTAGGTTTTGGGGGGATGATAGCTGAAGCTTTCTTT.

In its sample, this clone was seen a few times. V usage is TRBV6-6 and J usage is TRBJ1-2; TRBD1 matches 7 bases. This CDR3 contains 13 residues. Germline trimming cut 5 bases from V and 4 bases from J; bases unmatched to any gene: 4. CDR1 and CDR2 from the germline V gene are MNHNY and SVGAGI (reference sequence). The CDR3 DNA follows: TGTGCCAGCAGTCAGGGGGGTAGCTATGGCTACACCTTC. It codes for CASSQGGSYGYTF.

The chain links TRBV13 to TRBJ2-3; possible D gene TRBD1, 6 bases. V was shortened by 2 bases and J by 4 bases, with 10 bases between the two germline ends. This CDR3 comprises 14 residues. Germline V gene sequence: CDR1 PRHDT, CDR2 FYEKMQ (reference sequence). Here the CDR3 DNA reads TGTGCCAGCAGCTTAACAGGGTTCCCAGATACGCAGTATTTT. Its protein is CASSLTGFPDTQYF. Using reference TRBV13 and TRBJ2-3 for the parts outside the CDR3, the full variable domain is AAGVIQSPRHLIKEKRETATLKCYPIPRHDTVYWYQQGPGQDPQFLISFYEKMQSDKGSIPDRFSAQQFSDYHSELNMSSLELGDSALYFCASSLTGFPDTQYFGPGTRLTVL.

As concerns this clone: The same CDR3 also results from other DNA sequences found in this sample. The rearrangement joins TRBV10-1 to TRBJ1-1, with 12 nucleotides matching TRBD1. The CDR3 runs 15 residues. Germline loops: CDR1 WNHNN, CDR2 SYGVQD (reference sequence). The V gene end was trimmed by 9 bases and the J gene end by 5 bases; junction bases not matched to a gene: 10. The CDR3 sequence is CASSQGGQGATEAFF. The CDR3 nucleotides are TGCGCCAGTAGTCAAGGGGGACAGGGGGCGACTGAAGCTTTCTTT.

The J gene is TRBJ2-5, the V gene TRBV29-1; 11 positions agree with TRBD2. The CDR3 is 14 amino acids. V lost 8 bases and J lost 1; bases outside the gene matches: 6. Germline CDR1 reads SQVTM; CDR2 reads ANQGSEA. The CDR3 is CSTRLAGTQETQYF. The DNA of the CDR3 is TGCAGCACCAGACTAGCGGGAACCCAAGAGACCCAGTACTTC.

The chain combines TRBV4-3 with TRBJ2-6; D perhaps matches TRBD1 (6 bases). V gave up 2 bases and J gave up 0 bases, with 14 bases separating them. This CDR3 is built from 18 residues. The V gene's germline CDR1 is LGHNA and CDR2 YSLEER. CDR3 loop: CASSQKTGASSGANVLTF. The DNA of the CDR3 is TGCGCCAGCAGCCAAAAGACAGGCGCTAGCTCTGGGGCCAACGTCCTGACTTTC.

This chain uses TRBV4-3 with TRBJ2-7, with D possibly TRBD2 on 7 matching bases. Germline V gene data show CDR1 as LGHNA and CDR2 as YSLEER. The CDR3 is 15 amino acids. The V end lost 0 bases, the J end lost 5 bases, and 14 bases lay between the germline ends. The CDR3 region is CASSQEGGVPHEQYF. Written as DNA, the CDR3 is TGCGCCAGCAGCCAAGAAGGGGGGGTCCCCCACGAGCAGTACTTC.

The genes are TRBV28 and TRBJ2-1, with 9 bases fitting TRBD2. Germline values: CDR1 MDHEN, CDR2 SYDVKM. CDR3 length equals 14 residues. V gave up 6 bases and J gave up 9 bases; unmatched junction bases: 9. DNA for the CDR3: TGTGCCAGCAGGCGGAGCGGGGGGCGGGGTGAGCAGTTCTTC. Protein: CASRRSGGRGEQFF.

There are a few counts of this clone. CDR3 in amino acids: CASSNQQGQPQHF. As DNA, the CDR3 is TGTGCCAGTAGTAATCAACAGGGGCAGCCCCAGCATTTT. This chain uses TRBV19 with TRBJ1-5; 7 bases fit TRBD1. CDR3 size: 13 residues. Looked up from germline, CDR1 is LNHDA and CDR2 is SQIVND (reference sequence). With 4 bases clipped from V and 7 bases from J, the junction kept 4 bases outside the gene matches. The full variable domain, with the rest looked up from reference TRBV19 and TRBJ1-5, is DGGITQSPKYLFRKEGQNVTLSCEQNLNHDAMYWYRQDPGQGLRLIYYSQIVNDFQKGDIAEGYSVSREKKESFPLTVTSAQKNPTAFYLCASSNQQGQPQHFGDGTRLSIL.

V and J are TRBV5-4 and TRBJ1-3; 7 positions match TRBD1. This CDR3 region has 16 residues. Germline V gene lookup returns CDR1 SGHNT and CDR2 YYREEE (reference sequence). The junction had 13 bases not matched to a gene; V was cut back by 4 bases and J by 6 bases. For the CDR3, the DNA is TGTGCCAGCAGCCCTGGTCCGGGACAGATAGCAAACACCATATATTTT. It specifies CASSPGPGQIANTIYF.

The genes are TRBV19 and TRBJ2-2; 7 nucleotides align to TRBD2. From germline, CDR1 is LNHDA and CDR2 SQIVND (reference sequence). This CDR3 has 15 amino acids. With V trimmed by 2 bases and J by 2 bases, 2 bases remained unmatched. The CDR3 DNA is TGTGCCAGTAGTATATCTAGCGGAAACACCGGGGAGCTGTTTTTT. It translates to CASSISSGNTGELFF.

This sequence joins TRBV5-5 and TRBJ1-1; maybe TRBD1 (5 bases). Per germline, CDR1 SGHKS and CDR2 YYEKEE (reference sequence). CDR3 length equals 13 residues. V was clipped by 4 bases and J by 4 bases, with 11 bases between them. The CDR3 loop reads CASSRRQGTEAFF. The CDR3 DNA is TGTGCCAGCAGCCGGCGGCAGGGCACTGAAGCTTTCTTT.

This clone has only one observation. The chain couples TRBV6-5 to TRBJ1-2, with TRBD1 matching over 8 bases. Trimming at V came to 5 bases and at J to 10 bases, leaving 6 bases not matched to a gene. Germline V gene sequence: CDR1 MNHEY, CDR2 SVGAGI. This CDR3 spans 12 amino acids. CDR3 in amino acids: CASSPPGGDYTF. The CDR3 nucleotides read TGTGCCAGCAGTCCCCCAGGGGGCGACTACACCTTC.

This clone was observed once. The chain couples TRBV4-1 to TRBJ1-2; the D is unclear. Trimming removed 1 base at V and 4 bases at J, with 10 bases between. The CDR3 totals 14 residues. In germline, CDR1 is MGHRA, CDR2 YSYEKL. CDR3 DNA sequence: TGCGCCAGCAGCCAAGGGCGGCAGCTCTATGGCTACACCTTC. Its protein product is CASSQGRQLYGYTF.